What follows are 4 T cell receptor beta chains derived from one specimen sequenced in a study of T-cell reconstitution after alpha-beta-depleted transplantation in children (dated by TCRdb to the mid-2010s). The library was generated by PCR. Reads for this sample came from an Illumina HiSeq 2500. To normalize quantification of the TCRbeta repertoire, the TCR libraries were built with molecular barcoding that relied on unique molecular identifiers. TCRdb reprocessing: public reads trimmed at Q25 with fastp, clones called with MiXCR, in-frame beta chains kept. Entries that share a CDR3 protein sequence are merged under the most common genes and DNA. The sample table records about 200,000 distinct CDR3 sequences; 8.4% of these occur just once. The top ten constitute 35% of the sample. The label giving this sample's treatment or condition can be read as: allogeneic hematopoietic cell transplantation with graft depleted of TCRalphabeta T cells and CD19 B cells.

The sample was PBMCs, mostly from graft donor cells, taken 360 days after TCRalphabeta/CD19-depleted stem cell transplant. The receptors here all came from a male patient aged 2 to 9 who had a stem cell transplant for acute myeloid leukemia, so the T cells may come from the graft donor.

The chain links TRBV5-1 to TRBJ2-5; weak D call: TRBD1 (5 bases). The germline V gene has CDR1 SGHRS and CDR2 YFSETQ. The V gene lost 1 base and the J gene lost 2 bases, with 12 bases spanning the gap. CDR3 length: 15 amino acids. The CDR3 bases are TGCGCCAGCAGCTTGTGGACGGACACACAAGAGACCCAGTACTTC. As protein: CASSLWTDTQETQYF. The variable domain in full, with the rest retrieved from reference TRBV5-1 and TRBJ2-5, is KAGVTQTPRYLIKTRGQQVTLSCSPISGHRSVSWYQQTPGQGLQFLFEYFSETQRNKGNFPGRFSGRQFSNSRSEMNVSTLELGDSALYLCASSLWTDTQETQYFGPGTRLLVL.

This clonotype has a count of ten or more. The chain joins TRBV20-1 to TRBJ1-5; weak D call: TRBD1 (5 bases). V lost 3 bases, J lost 4 bases, and 7 bases lay in between. Germline assignment: CDR1 DFQATT and CDR2 SNEGSKA (reference sequence). The CDR3 loop spans 12 amino acids. In DNA form, the CDR3 reads TGCAGTGCTAGGAAGGGGAATCAGCCCCAGCATTTT. Residues: CSARKGNQPQHF.

V is TRBV6-6 and J is TRBJ2-7; TRBD2 agrees at 10 bases. The CDR3 sequence is 13 residues long. Looked up from germline, CDR1 is MNHNY and CDR2 is SVGAGI (reference sequence). V shed 8 bases, J shed 4 bases, and the junction held 5 bases outside the gene matches. CDR3 amino acids: CASRPSGRYEQYF. Here the CDR3 DNA reads TGTGCCAGCCGGCCTAGCGGGAGATACGAGCAGTACTTC.

The chain has TRBV7-8 and TRBJ1-1; TRBD1 matches 7 bases. Trimming cost V 5 bases and J 5 bases; bases outside gene matches: 11. Germline values: CDR1 SGHVS, CDR2 FQNEAQ. This CDR3 is built from 15 residues. The CDR3 sequence is CASSPVAGGWTEAFF. CDR3 in DNA: TGTGCCAGCAGCCCGGTGGCAGGGGGATGGACTGAAGCTTTCTTT.